This TCR beta chain was sequenced in a study of patients and donors after allogeneic stem cell transplantation (dated by TCRdb to between 2020 and 2021). Preparation of the library involved RT-PCR. TCRdb lists the instrument as NextSeq 550. TCRdb ran its own pipeline on the public reads, namely fastp trimming at Q25 and MiXCR clone calling, and kept in-frame beta chains. Merged by CDR3 protein, the rows form single entries marked with the most common genes and DNA. The sample data list about 200,000 distinct CDR3 sequences, and 35% to 50% of these were observed just once. Approximately 32% of the sample belongs to the ten largest clones. Notes on this clonotype: Its antigen target is currently unknown. Nothing much larger sits one base from this clone, and base qualities are not available.

From the cysteine through the phenylalanine, the CDR3 covers 14 amino acids. Only CDR3 DNA is held: 42 bases, read in frame from base 1. V sheds 0 bases and J sheds 3 bases, leaving 7 bases between their ends. The germline V gene provides CDR1 SGHRS and CDR2 YFSETQ. The sequence was obtained from a human donor who was either an allogeneic HSCT recipient or a stem cell or donor lymphocyte infusion donor (not recorded which). It is not recorded whose cells these are; they may come from a transplant donor. The chain links TRBV5-1 with TRBJ2-1, with the identity of the D gene unclear. What was sequenced was blood, either unsorted or a sorted T cell fraction (not recorded which). The DNA reads TGCGCCAGCAGCTTGGACCGGTTCTACAATGAGCAGTTCTTC. It is translated as CASSLDRFYNEQFF.